This T cell receptor beta chain is drawn from a study of molecular identifiers for immune sequencing clone quantification. Study-level findings and limits: Jurkat TCR RNA that was spiked in from one cell was reportedly detectable among one million naive cells.

Germline V gives CDR1 SGDLS, CDR2 YYNGEE. CDR3 length: 17 residues. J was trimmed by 1 base and V by 4 bases; bases with no gene match: 7. This clonotype was seen a few times. Antigen: not known. TCRdb called the PCR reads again in MiXCR, with one record for every CDR3 protein. The sample yields approximately 500,000 distinct CDR3 sequences, roughly 25% seen once. The chain carries TRBV9 and TRBJ2-6; 8 bases line up with TRBD1. This TCR came from a human donor in good health. Some libraries in this study had Jurkat cell RNA spiked in. Sequenced material: naive CD8+ T cells from blood, with Jurkat cell RNA spiked in. Subset meaning: FACS-sorted CD8+CD4-CCR7+CD45RA+ naive T cells. CDR3 bases: TGTGCCAGCAGCATACCGGACAGGGTTTCTGGGGCCAACGTCCTGACTTTC. Its protein is CASSIPDRVSGANVLTF.